This T cell receptor beta chain comes out of a study of T-cell reconstitution after alpha-beta-depleted transplantation in children. Study-level points and caveats: About two months after transplant, alpha-beta T cells reportedly came from several hundred expanded graft clones. High day-60 TCRbeta diversity in some patients came from surviving recipient T cells and thymic progenitors. The main origin of T-cell counts and diversity one year after transplant was newly produced T cells.

The CDR3 spans 14 residues. CDR1 and CDR2 (germline): GTSNPN, SVGIG (reference sequence). V dropped 2 bases and J dropped 3 bases, with 13 bases sitting between them. Preparation of the TCRbeta library was carried out with unique molecular identifiers. TCRdb called the PCR reads again in MiXCR, with one record for every CDR3 protein. The data show around 670,000 distinct CDR3 sequences, around 13% seen once. As regards this clonotype: Its target is not known.

The gene calls are TRBV30 and TRBJ1-1, with D unclear. The sample consisted of PBMCs, taken before TCRalphabeta/CD19-depleted stem cell transplant. The receptor comes from a girl under 10 years old with congenital amegakaryocytic thrombocytopenia, due to receive a stem cell transplant. For the CDR3, the DNA is TGTGCCTGGAGTCTGGTGGGTTGGGACACTGAAGCTTTCTTT. Translation: CAWSLVGWDTEAFF. Together with reference TRBV30 and TRBJ1-1, the CDR3 gives the full variable domain: SQTIHQWPATLVQPVGSPLSLECTVEGTSNPNLYWYRQAAGRGLQLLFYSVGIGQISSEVPQNLSASRPQDRQFILSSKKLLLSDSGFYLCAWSLVGWDTEAFFGQGTRLTVV.